This T cell receptor beta chain is from a study of blood T cell repertoires in COVID-19. Study context: Material from acute and convalescent COVID-19 was sourced from the United States, Italy and Spain. T cells, B-cell-depleted T cells, or PBMCs provided the cDNA or gDNA that served as material.

The CDR3 runs 17 residues. Trimming shortened V by 3 bases and J by 1 base, and 17 bases separated the two germline ends. Germline CDR1 reads KGHSH; CDR2 reads LQKENI. Original data processing: Reference gene primer amplification yielded estimated nucleated cell counts. TCRdb's copy holds only in-frame clones and misses some; the assay was immunoSEQ multiplex PCR. That table supplies the V and J calls and clone size; D and trimming were determined from the DNA. This table has some 180,000 clones, less than 80% appearing once. Input material: peripheral blood. V and J are TRBV18 and TRBJ2-3, with D perhaps matching TRBD1 (6 bases). This sequence was found in a man between 45 and 60 years old who had recovered from COVID-19. CDR3 protein: CASSPTVTGPGTDTQYF. Here the CDR3 DNA reads TGTGCCAGCTCACCCACCGTAACAGGGCCAGGCACAGATACGCAGTATTTT.